The 9 T cell receptor beta chains in this list originate from one sample, sequenced in a study of CD8 T cells in ankylosing spondylitis. Study-wide findings and caveats: About eight highly homologous variants made up a TCR beta motif that seemed to typify ankylosing spondylitis blood.

TCRdb ran MiXCR on the 5' RACE reads and lists one entry per CDR3 protein. The repertoire has over 700,000 distinct CDR3 sequences, under 20% of them found once; the top ten carry 15% to 20%. These receptors' targets are unknown. The specimen was blood, either unsorted or a sorted T cell fraction (not recorded which). The receptors were gathered from a male donor with ankylosing spondylitis.

At least ten counts were recorded for this clonotype. The chain employs TRBV10-3 and TRBJ2-1; 14 bases agree with TRBD2. Germline lookup yields CDR1 ENHRY and CDR2 SYGVKD. Trimming at V came to 8 bases and at J to 4 bases, leaving 25 bases not matched to a gene. The CDR3 spans 22 residues. The CDR3 DNA reads TGTGCCATCCACCCCCAGGGCAACCCGGGACTAGCGGGAGCTAGTTGGTACAATGAGCAGTTCTTC. Its protein is CAIHPQGNPGLAGASWYNEQFF.

With regard to this clonotype: This clone may be a read error of a much larger clone one base away. This chain links TRBV7-3 with TRBJ2-3; D is perhaps TRBD2 (5 bases). The CDR3 loop spans 13 amino acids. V gave up 1 base and J gave up 6 bases, with 8 bases separating them. Germline assignment: CDR1 SGHTA and CDR2 FQGTGA. The DNA of the CDR3 is TGTGCCAGCAGCTTAATCCAGCGGGATACGCAGTATTTT. It encodes CASSLIQRDTQYF.

The rearrangement links TRBV7-8 to TRBJ1-6; 8 nucleotides line up with TRBD1. This CDR3 spans 16 amino acids. Germline V gene data show CDR1 as SGHVS and CDR2 as FQNEAQ. V lost 4 bases, J lost 5 bases, and 7 bases stayed unmatched. As DNA, the CDR3 is TGTGCCAGCAGCTCTGCTGGGACAGGAAATAATTCACCCCTCCACTTT. This sequence encodes CASSSAGTGNNSPLHF.

This clonotype was found a few times. The chain couples TRBV9 to TRBJ1-4; 7 nucleotides agree with TRBD1. The CDR3 covers 15 residues. With V trimmed by 2 bases and J by 4 bases, 5 bases remained unmatched. The germline gives CDR1 SGDLS, CDR2 YYNGEE. The CDR3 loop reads CASSVRDSINEKLFF. DNA for the CDR3: TGTGCCAGCAGCGTCCGGGACAGCATTAATGAAAAACTGTTTTTT.

The rearrangement joins TRBV7-2 to TRBJ2-1; 10 nucleotides agree with TRBD2. Germline lookup yields CDR1 SGHTA and CDR2 FQGNSA. The CDR3 runs 16 residues. The trim removed 4 bases at V and 4 bases at J, leaving 7 bases unmatched. CDR3 protein: CASSSQGLAPYNEQFF. The CDR3 bases are TGTGCCAGCAGCTCGCAGGGACTAGCGCCTTACAATGAGCAGTTCTTC.

The chain combines TRBV7-3 with TRBJ2-5; maybe TRBD2 (7 bases). V was shortened by 5 bases and J by 5 bases, with 18 bases between the two germline ends. Germline-derived CDR1 and CDR2 are SGHTA and FQGTGA. The CDR3 runs to 15 residues. The CDR3 DNA is TGTGCCAGCAGCCGGCGAGGGGGAGGGGGGGAGACCCAGTACTTC. It specifies CASSRRGGGGETQYF.

J is TRBJ1-1 and V is TRBV11-2, with TRBD1 identical over 10 bases. Germline-derived CDR1 and CDR2 are SGHAT and FQNNGV. With V trimmed by 5 bases and J by 6 bases, 6 bases remained unmatched. The CDR3 is 14 amino acids. The CDR3 region has the DNA TGTGCCAGCAGCGAGGGACAGGGGATCTCTGAAGCTTTCTTT. This encodes CASSEGQGISEAFF.

The CDR3 sequence: CASSLTGNIFPQHF. In nucleotides, the CDR3 is TGTGCCAGCAGCCTTACAGGGAATATATTTCCCCAGCATTTT. The chain carries TRBV6-2 or TRBV6-3 and TRBJ1-5, with a weak D call TRBD1 (6 bases). This CDR3 is built from 14 residues. CDR1 and CDR2 from the germline V gene are MNHEY and SVGEGT. V shed 6 bases and J shed 10 bases, with 19 bases lying between them.

This clonotype showed up just a few times. The rearrangement links TRBV5-1 to TRBJ1-1; no definite D call. The CDR3 consists of 12 residues. Germline lookup yields CDR1 SGHRS and CDR2 YFSETQ. V dropped 5 bases and J dropped 3 bases, with 8 bases sitting between them. CDR3 sequence (DNA): TGCGCCAGCAGGCAAAAAGACACTGAAGCTTTCTTT. Translating gives CASRQKDTEAFF.